This T cell receptor beta chain was recovered during a study of shared T cell receptors in the human thymus. V shed 2 bases, J shed 2 bases, and the junction held 5 bases outside the gene matches. Germline V gene data show CDR1 as MNHEY and CDR2 as SMNVEV (reference sequence). The length of the CDR3 is 16 residues. Sequencing used immunoSEQ multiplex PCR; TCRdb keeps in-frame clones, though not all of them. The sample yields hundreds of thousands of clones, about 89% seen once. The table lists this clone with a count of one. These data were also reused for a study on human thymus T cells. That publication notes: Those donating were healthy Finnish infants in corrective surgery for congenital heart defects. Corrective cardiac operations yielded the resected thymus tissue. Thymic and blood repertoires appeared to show biased V and J gene usage.

The sequence came from a boy under three years old with a congenital heart defect. The sequencing input was thymocytes. The V gene is TRBV27, the J gene TRBJ2-7, with 11 positions matching TRBD1. The CDR3 DNA follows: TGTGCCAGCAGTTTACGGACAGGGGGCCACACCTACGAGCAGTACTTC. This sequence encodes CASSLRTGGHTYEQYF.